Each of the 31 T cell receptor beta chains below was sequenced from the same sample in a study of TIL therapy for anti-PD-1-resistant metastatic lung cancer. Time point: pre-treatment sample, taken before nivolumab and TIL therapy. This was the immunoSEQ v3 assay. Sequencing used immunoSEQ multiplex PCR; TCRdb keeps in-frame clones, though not all of them. The data hold 54,000 or so clones, with around 67% observed a single time. This sample comprised blood, obtained at baseline. The receptors stem from a person aged 25 to 85 with non-small cell lung cancer.

The chain recombines TRBV10-3 with TRBJ2-2; 9 bases map to TRBD1. Trimming removed 4 bases from V and 3 bases from J; junction bases left unmatched: 15. The CDR3 spans 19 residues. The germline V gene encodes CDR1 ENHRY and CDR2 SYGVKD. The CDR3 nucleotides read TGTGCCATCAGTGGATCCGGGACAGGGATTCCGGGGGACACCGGGGAGCTGTTTTTT. Translation: CAISGSGTGIPGDTGELFF.

The chain links TRBV5-1 to TRBJ1-6; 8 positions agree with TRBD1. This CDR3 is 15 amino acids long. Germline V lookup: CDR1 SGHRS, CDR2 YFSETQ. J was trimmed by 10 bases and V by 3 bases; bases with no gene match: 9. Here the CDR3 reads CASSSGQGPLSPLHF. The CDR3 bases are TGCGCCAGCAGCTCCGGACAGGGTCCTCTGTCACCCCTCCACTTT.

This chain links TRBV4-2 with TRBJ1-6; unclear D gene. The CDR3 spans 15 residues. The germline V gene has CDR1 LGHNA and CDR2 YNFKEQ. Trimming stripped 0 bases from V and 8 bases from J, with 11 bases between. CDR3 residues: CASSQDRRTYSPLHF. CDR3 nucleotide sequence: TGTGCCAGCAGCCAAGATCGTCGGACGTATTCACCCCTCCACTTT.

Only one count was recorded for this clone. The chain combines TRBV28 with TRBJ1-6, with D uncertain. CDR1 and CDR2 from the germline V gene are MDHEN and SYDVKM. The CDR3 is made up of 13 amino acids. V lost 3 bases to trimming and J lost 2 bases, with 2 bases between them. For the CDR3, the DNA is TGTGCCAGCAGTTTTCCCTATAATTCACCCCTCCACTTT. Amino acid sequence: CASSFPYNSPLHF.

The CDR3 is CATGTSGSTDTQYF. The CDR3 nucleotides are TGTGCCACAGGGACTAGCGGGAGCACAGATACGCAGTATTTT. This chain connects TRBV10-3 to TRBJ2-3, with 12 bases that match TRBD2. Unmatched junction bases numbered 2, after V lost 10 bases and J lost 0 bases. CDR3 length: 14 residues. The V gene's germline CDR1 is ENHRY and CDR2 SYGVKD.

This clone was seen a single time. The CDR3: CASSPQRGGRRFF. CDR3 coding DNA: TGTGCCAGCAGCCCCCAGCGGGGGGGCCGCCGGTTCTTC. The genes are TRBV7-2 and TRBJ2-1; TRBD2 matches 10 bases. CDR1 and CDR2 (germline): SGHTA, FQGNSA. After removal of 5 bases from V and 15 bases from J, the junction contained 10 bases not matched to a gene. CDR3 length: 13 residues.

The chain couples TRBV15 to TRBJ1-2; D may be TRBD1 (5 bases). CDR3 length equals 14 residues. Germline values: CDR1 LNHNV, CDR2 YYDKDF (reference sequence). V was shortened by 1 base and J by 0 bases, with 6 bases between the two germline ends. In DNA, the CDR3 is TGTGCCACCAGCAGAGGGGGCTCTAACTATGGCTACACCTTC. It specifies CATSRGGSNYGYTF.

The chain couples TRBV28 to TRBJ1-2; 7 bases map to TRBD1. CDR1 and CDR2 (germline): MDHEN, SYDVKM. CDR3 length: 12 residues. The V segment lost 2 bases and the J segment 7 bases; nucleotides outside the gene matches: 1. The chain's CDR3 is CASSLQGGGYTF. The CDR3, as DNA: TGTGCCAGCAGTTTACAGGGGGGTGGCTACACCTTC.

The chain employs TRBV19 and TRBJ1-2; the match to TRBD1 covers 7 bases. The CDR3 is 15 amino acids. Per germline, CDR1 LNHDA and CDR2 SQIVND (reference sequence). V was pared by 7 bases and J by 0 bases, with 8 bases of the junction left unmatched. The CDR3 sequence is CASTSRQGANYGYTF. In DNA form, the CDR3 reads TGTGCCAGTACCTCCCGACAGGGAGCTAACTATGGCTACACCTTC.

The genes are TRBV4-1 and TRBJ1-5; 9 bases are shared with TRBD1. The CDR3 extends over 17 amino acids. V lost 4 bases and J lost 0; bases outside the gene matches: 7. Germline lookup yields CDR1 MGHRA and CDR2 YSYEKL. CDR3 bases: TGCGCCAGCAGCCCGCGAGGGACAGGGAATAGCAATCAGCCCCAGCATTTT. This sequence encodes CASSPRGTGNSNQPQHF.

J is TRBJ1-2 and V is TRBV6-1; weak D call: TRBD1 (6 bases). The CDR3 extends over 15 amino acids. Trimming took off 6 bases at V and 2 bases at J, with 16 bases between the two ends. Germline loops: CDR1 MNHNS, CDR2 SASEGT. The CDR3 DNA sequence: TGTGCCAGCAGCGAATTGACAGGCCCCAACTATGGCTACACCTTC. It encodes CASSELTGPNYGYTF.

The gene calls are TRBV10-3 and TRBJ1-5; a possible D gene is TRBD1 (6 bases). Germline V gene lookup returns CDR1 ENHRY and CDR2 SYGVKD. V shed 8 bases and J shed 0 bases, with 11 bases lying between them. This CDR3 has 14 amino acids. CDR3 sequence: CAIGGGDSNQPQHF. The CDR3, as DNA: TGTGCCATCGGGGGCGGGGATAGCAATCAGCCCCAGCATTTT.

The rearrangement uses TRBV7-2 and TRBJ1-5, with 11 bases matching TRBD1. J lost 11 bases, V lost 1 base, and 10 bases had no gene match. The CDR3 is 16 residues long. The germline CDR1 and CDR2 sequences are SGHTA and FQGNSA. The CDR3 nucleotides read TGTGCCAGCAGCTTAGTAACGGGACAGGGGGTAAAGTCCCAGCATTTT. Translated, it gives CASSLVTGQGVKSQHF.

This clone was counted between two and nine times. This rearrangement joins TRBV6-6 to TRBJ2-1; D is perhaps TRBD1 (5 bases). Per germline, CDR1 MNHNY and CDR2 SVGAGI (reference sequence). The ends were cut back, 8 bases at V and 4 bases at J, with 12 bases in the middle. CDR3 length equals 13 residues. In DNA form, the CDR3 reads TGTGCCAGCTCGCAGGGAACTTACAATGAGCAGTTCTTC. As protein: CASSQGTYNEQFF.

The genes are TRBV11-2 and TRBJ1-4, with D perhaps matching TRBD1 (6 bases). CDR1 is SGHAT, CDR2 FQNNGV, per germline. The CDR3 sequence is 14 residues long. V lost 5 bases, J lost 8 bases, and 15 bases lay in between. This chain's CDR3 is CASSPGARGEKLFF. CDR3 bases: TGTGCCAGCAGCCCAGGGGCGCGGGGCGAAAAACTGTTTTTT.

The chain joins TRBV7-9 to TRBJ2-5; no clear D gene. The CDR3 runs to 13 residues. The V end lost 6 bases, the J end lost 5 bases, and 13 bases lay between the germline ends. Germline CDR1 reads SEHNR; CDR2 reads FQNEAQ (reference sequence). The CDR3 loop is CASRVVGVETQYF. In DNA form, the CDR3 reads TGTGCCAGCAGAGTAGTTGGGGTCGAGACCCAGTACTTC.

The V gene is TRBV29-1, the J gene TRBJ1-2; D is ambiguous. CDR3 size: 13 residues. From germline, CDR1 is SQVTM and CDR2 ANQGSEA. V was pared by 2 bases and J by 7 bases, with 14 bases between. CDR3 sequence reads: CSVEFNGGGGYTF. DNA of the CDR3: TGCAGCGTTGAATTTAACGGTGGAGGTGGCTACACCTTC.

CDR3 sequence (DNA): TGTGCCAGCAGCTTGGCCACGACATGGGAAGGGAGCGAGCAGTACTTC. Translating it yields CASSLATTWEGSEQYF. This chain links TRBV5-4 with TRBJ2-7, with D possibly matching TRBD2 (5 bases). Germline values: CDR1 SGHNT, CDR2 YYREEE (reference sequence). This CDR3 is 16 amino acids long. V was pared by 0 bases and J by 6 bases, with 19 bases between.

The J gene is TRBJ2-1, the V gene TRBV7-2; TRBD2 might be the D (5 bases). The CDR3 totals 15 residues. Trimming removed 5 bases at V and 7 bases at J, with 18 bases between. Per germline, CDR1 SGHTA and CDR2 FQGNSA. CDR3 in DNA: TGTGCCAGCAGCCGACTATCGGGAAACGGGAATGAGCAGTTCTTC. It codes for CASSRLSGNGNEQFF.

The chain recombines TRBV29-1 with TRBJ2-7, with D tentatively TRBD1 (6 bases). V was trimmed by 6 bases and J by 0 bases, leaving 9 bases between them. This CDR3 comprises 12 residues. The V gene's germline CDR1 is SQVTM and CDR2 ANQGSEA. CDR3 loop: CSVQGPSYEQYF. The CDR3 region has the DNA TGCAGCGTCCAGGGGCCCTCCTACGAGCAGTACTTC.

This chain connects TRBV5-1 to TRBJ1-4; D is unclear. The CDR3 consists of 18 residues. The V gene's germline CDR1 is SGHRS and CDR2 YFSETQ. Trimming took off 1 base at V and 0 bases at J, with 16 bases between the two ends. The CDR3 nucleotides read TGCGCCAGCAGCTTGCGCGCCGTCGGGGTATCAACTAATGAAAAACTGTTTTTT. Protein: CASSLRAVGVSTNEKLFF.

The rearrangement uses TRBV30 and TRBJ2-7; tentative D call: TRBD2 (5 bases). Germline-derived CDR1 and CDR2 are GTSNPN and SVGIG (reference sequence). The CDR3 contains 14 residues. The V end lost 2 bases, the J end lost 4 bases, and 15 bases lay between the germline ends. CDR3 nucleotides: TGTGCCTGGAGTAAGGCTAGCTTTACGTACGAGCAGTACTTC. It encodes CAWSKASFTYEQYF.

The chain recombines TRBV5-6 with TRBJ2-5, with TRBD2 identical over 7 bases. The CDR3 consists of 13 residues. From germline, CDR1 is SGHDT and CDR2 YYEEEE. The V gene end was trimmed by 4 bases and the J gene end by 4 bases; junction bases not matched to a gene: 4. The CDR3 sequence: CASSGRDRETQYF. CDR3 nucleotides: TGTGCCAGCAGCGGGAGGGACCGAGAGACCCAGTACTTC.

This chain links TRBV27 with TRBJ1-2, with unresolved D. The V end lost 2 bases, the J end lost 5 bases, and 6 bases lay between the germline ends. The CDR3 loop spans 12 amino acids. Germline CDR1 MNHEY, CDR2 SMNVEV (reference sequence). DNA of the CDR3: TGTGCCAGCAGTTTAAAGGGTTATGGCTACACCTTC. This encodes CASSLKGYGYTF.

The V and J genes are TRBV5-4 and TRBJ1-2; 11 bases match TRBD1. Germline V gene data show CDR1 as SGHNT and CDR2 as YYREEE (reference sequence). J lost 2 bases, V lost 3 bases, and 3 bases had no gene match. This CDR3 contains 15 residues. CDR3: CASSSGTGGNYGYTF. As DNA, the CDR3 is TGTGCCAGCAGCTCCGGGACAGGGGGAAACTATGGCTACACCTTC.

This chain uses TRBV5-1 with TRBJ1-2; maybe TRBD1 (6 bases). Germline assignment: CDR1 SGHRS and CDR2 YFSETQ. The V gene lost 3 bases and the J gene lost 4 bases, with 13 bases spanning the gap. This CDR3 is 14 amino acids long. CDR3 sequence reads: CASSSGGGGYGYTF. CDR3 sequence (DNA): TGCGCCAGCAGCTCCGGGGGGGGCGGCTATGGCTACACCTTC.

This chain links TRBV4-1 with TRBJ1-3; D might be TRBD1 (5 bases). Trimming removed 1 base at V and 11 bases at J, with 9 bases between. This CDR3 is built from 12 residues. The germline gives CDR1 MGHRA, CDR2 YSYEKL. The CDR3 coding sequence is TGCGCCAGCAGCCAAGTAGGGGCCGCCATATATTTT. Residues: CASSQVGAAIYF.

V gene TRBV9 combines with J gene TRBJ1-4, with D tentatively TRBD1 (5 bases). Trimming pared 3 bases from V and 7 bases from J, leaving 13 bases between. CDR3 length: 14 amino acids. Germline V gene lookup returns CDR1 SGDLS and CDR2 YYNGEE. CDR3 sequence (DNA): TGTGCCAGCAGCGCTCCAGGGACCCCTGAAAAACTGTTTTTT. This encodes CASSAPGTPEKLFF.

The sample holds a few counts of this clone. This chain connects TRBV5-6 to TRBJ2-2; D might be TRBD1 (6 bases). V gave up 4 bases and J gave up 0 bases, with 7 bases separating them. The germline V gene encodes CDR1 SGHDT and CDR2 YYEEEE. The CDR3 consists of 14 residues. The CDR3 nucleotides read TGTGCCAGCAGCCCAGGGGCGAACACCGGGGAGCTGTTTTTT. Residues: CASSPGANTGELFF.

V and J are TRBV29-1 and TRBJ2-2; D remains ambiguous. Germline V gives CDR1 SQVTM, CDR2 ANQGSEA. Deletions cut 0 bases from V and 6 bases from J, with 11 bases between. This CDR3 has 14 amino acids. The CDR3, as DNA: TGCAGCGTTGAAGATTGGTCAGAGGCCGGGGAGCTGTTTTTT. Translation: CSVEDWSEAGELFF.

The V and J genes are TRBV2 and TRBJ2-3; 10 bases fit TRBD1. The CDR3 has 17 amino acids. V lost 5 bases and J lost 2; bases outside the gene matches: 10. Looked up from germline, CDR1 is SNHLY and CDR2 is FYNNEI. This CDR3 is CASSLTGTGVYTDTQYF. The DNA for the CDR3 is TGTGCCAGCAGTCTAACCGGGACAGGGGTCTACACAGATACGCAGTATTTT.